These T cell receptor beta chains were read from a single sample in a study of blood T cell repertoires in COVID-19. TCRdb keeps only in-frame clones here, not all; method: immunoSEQ multiplex PCR. This table has a few hundred thousand clones, more than 75% appearing once. Specimen: PBMCs or T cells enriched from blood (not recorded which). These receptors were taken from a woman aged 45-65 years who had been exposed to COVID-19. CDR3s include the opening cysteine and the closing phenylalanine or tryptophan. A D gene is named only where the DNA matches it firmly. The size of a clone is reported for some rows only, either as once, few or many, or as a class for expanded clones.

clone_size	d_call	v_call	j_call	cdr3_aa	cdr3_nt
-	TRBD1	TRBV5-4	TRBJ2-3	CASSPSDRVGDTQYF	TGTGCCAGCAGCCCATCCGACAGGGTGGGGGATACGCAGTATTTT
-	TRBD1	TRBV28	TRBJ1-5	CASRVRTGSTNQPQHF	TGTGCCAGCAGGGTCAGGACAGGGAGTACGAATCAGCCCCAGCATTTT
-	TRBD1	TRBV28	TRBJ2-1	CASSQDRGYNEQFF	TGTGCCAGCAGCCAGGACAGGGGGTACAATGAGCAGTTCTTC
once	-	TRBV5-6	TRBJ1-6	CASSFTPAGYNSPLHF	TGTGCCAGCAGCTTTACCCCCGCGGGCTATAATTCACCCCTCCACTTT
-	-	TRBV5-1	TRBJ2-3	CASSLEVGGDTQYF	TGCGCCAGCAGCTTGGAAGTCGGGGGAGATACGCAGTATTTT
-	-	TRBV29-1	TRBJ1-1	CSVAGYTEAFF	TGCAGCGTAGCAGGGTACACTGAAGCTTTCTTT
-	-	TRBV28	TRBJ1-1	CASSPEGHLPQGNTEAFF	TGTGCCAGCAGTCCGGAGGGTCACCTCCCCCAGGGGAACACTGAAGCTTTCTTT
-	TRBD2	TRBV6-2/TRBV6-3	TRBJ2-3	CASSYEAGGTDTQYF	TGTGCCAGCAGTTACGAAGCGGGGGGCACAGATACGCAGTATTTT
-	-	TRBV19	TRBJ1-5	CASSINGGNQPQHF	TGTGCCAGTAGTATCAATGGAGGCAATCAGCCCCAGCATTTT
-	-	TRBV27	TRBJ1-1	CASSSLVIGGTEAFF	TGTGCCAGCAGTTCATTAGTAATCGGCGGCACTGAAGCTTTCTTT
-	TRBD1	TRBV19	TRBJ2-1	CASRTGGHNEQFF	TGTGCCAGTAGGACAGGGGGTCACAATGAGCAGTTCTTC
-	-	TRBV9	TRBJ1-1	CASSVLATEAFF	TGTGCCAGCAGCGTATTGGCCACTGAAGCTTTCTTT
once	-	TRBV19	TRBJ2-3	CASSLGGAGDTQYF	TGTGCCAGTAGCCTTGGAGGGGCAGGAGATACGCAGTATTTT
-	TRBD2	TRBV3-1/TRBV3-2	TRBJ2-7	CASSQGLAGSEQYF	TGTGCCAGCAGCCAAGGACTAGCGGGGAGCGAGCAGTACTTC
few	-	TRBV5-1	TRBJ2-5	CASSLNGPEETQYF	TGCGCCAGCAGCTTGAATGGCCCCGAAGAGACCCAGTACTTC
-	TRBD2	TRBV7-9	TRBJ2-2	CASTPGGNTGELFF	TGTGCCAGCACGCCGGGGGGGAACACCGGGGAGCTGTTTTTT
-	-	TRBV4-3	TRBJ1-1	CASSQTSGVLMNTEAFF	TGCGCCAGCAGCCAGACGTCGGGGGTCCTCATGAACACTGAAGCTTTCTTT
-	TRBD2	TRBV4-3	TRBJ2-3	CASSQGTSRSTDTQYF	TGCGCCAGCAGCCAAGGGACTAGCCGGTCCACAGATACGCAGTATTTT
once	-	TRBV3-1/TRBV3-2	TRBJ2-5	CASSQVPVRETQYF	TGTGCCAGCAGCCAAGTTCCAGTGCGGGAGACCCAGTACTTC
-	-	TRBV19	TRBJ2-1	CASSMERATYNEQFF	TGTGCCAGTAGTATGGAGCGGGCCACCTACAATGAGCAGTTCTTC
-	TRBD2	TRBV7-9	TRBJ2-5	CASSSVIAGGPETQYF	TGTGCCAGCAGCTCCGTTATAGCGGGGGGGCCCGAGACCCAGTACTTC
-	TRBD1	TRBV11-3	TRBJ2-1	CASSSRRATGSSYNEQFF	TGTGCCAGCAGCTCCCGTAGGGCGACAGGGAGCTCCTACAATGAGCAGTTCTTC
-	-	TRBV3-1/TRBV3-2	TRBJ1-1	CASSQEERDNTEAFF	TGTGCCAGCAGCCAAGAAGAGCGGGACAACACTGAAGCTTTCTTT
-	TRBD2	TRBV11-2	TRBJ2-5	CASSFQAGVKETQYF	TGTGCCAGCAGCTTTCAAGCGGGGGTCAAAGAGACCCAGTACTTC
-	TRBD2	TRBV24-1	TRBJ2-3	CATSDSLTSGTGGGDTQYF	TGTGCCACCAGTGATTCATTGACTAGCGGAACCGGCGGGGGGGATACGCAGTATTTT
-	-	TRBV11-2	TRBJ2-5	CASSSPRRGWEETQYF	TGTGCCAGCAGCTCCCCTCGACGCGGGTGGGAAGAGACCCAGTACTTC
-	TRBD1	TRBV29-1	TRBJ1-1	CSVVEGATEAFF	TGCAGCGTTGTTGAGGGGGCGACTGAAGCTTTCTTT
once	-	TRBV7-8	TRBJ1-1	CASSLDTGNTEAFF	TGTGCCAGCAGCTTAGATACAGGTAACACTGAAGCTTTCTTT
-	-	TRBV29-1	TRBJ2-3	CSVLPIFGTRDTQYF	TGCAGCGTTCTACCAATTTTTGGGACTCGAGATACGCAGTATTTT
once	-	TRBV16	TRBJ1-5	CASSPQGGTANQPQHF	TGTGCCAGCAGCCCCCAGGGAGGGACGGCGAATCAGCCCCAGCATTTT
-	-	TRBV27	TRBJ1-5	CASSLRGSNQPQHF	TGTGCCAGCAGTTTAAGGGGAAGCAATCAGCCCCAGCATTTT
-	-	TRBV6-5	TRBJ2-2	CASSYSQAPGELFF	TGTGCCAGCAGTTACTCTCAGGCCCCCGGGGAGCTGTTTTTT
-	-	TRBV7-8	TRBJ1-2	CASSPARWYTF	TGTGCCAGCAGCCCGGCGCGGTGGTACACCTTC
-	-	TRBV7-3	TRBJ2-1	CASSQAAGASYNEQFF	TGTGCCAGCAGTCAAGCCGCAGGGGCCTCCTACAATGAGCAGTTCTTC
once	-	TRBV28	TRBJ1-1	CASSREKEPNTEAFF	TGTGCCAGCTCCCGGGAAAAGGAGCCGAACACTGAAGCTTTCTTT
-	-	TRBV2	TRBJ1-5	CASSYPTTNQPQHF	TGTGCCAGCAGCTATCCAACTACCAATCAGCCCCAGCATTTT
-	-	TRBV15	TRBJ2-2	CATSRRGFGGGELFF	TGTGCCACCAGCAGGCGAGGGTTCGGCGGGGGGGAGCTGTTTTTT
-	TRBD1	TRBV7-8	TRBJ2-2	CASSLRDRATGELFF	TGTGCCAGCAGCTTAAGGGACAGGGCGACCGGGGAGCTGTTTTTT
-	-	TRBV3-1/TRBV3-2	TRBJ2-3	CASSQGLPPGSTDTQYF	TGTGCCAGCAGCCAAGGATTACCCCCAGGGTCCACAGATACGCAGTATTTT
-	-	TRBV11-2	TRBJ2-2	CASSFGVGTGELFF	TGTGCCAGCAGCTTCGGGGTTGGAACCGGGGAGCTGTTTTTT
-	-	TRBV11-1	TRBJ1-1	CASSFGGTFTEAFF	TGTGCCAGCAGCTTCGGGGGAACCTTCACTGAAGCTTTCTTT
-	-	TRBV5-1	TRBJ1-1	CASSPQGTVNTEAFF	TGCGCCAGCAGCCCACAGGGTACGGTGAACACTGAAGCTTTCTTT
-	TRBD2	TRBV7-3	TRBJ2-3	CASSLTGTSGGSNTQYF	TGTGCCAGCAGCTTAACAGGGACTAGCGGGGGGAGTAATACGCAGTATTTT
-	TRBD1	TRBV7-8	TRBJ1-2	CASSLWTGAPNYGYTF	TGTGCCAGCAGCTTATGGACAGGGGCACCTAACTATGGCTACACCTTC
-	TRBD2	TRBV9	TRBJ2-3	CASSSTSGTSGATDTQYF	TGTGCCAGCAGCTCCACGTCGGGGACTAGCGGGGCGACAGATACGCAGTATTTT
-	-	TRBV28	TRBJ2-2	CASSFVEGGELFF	TGTGCCAGCAGTTTTGTGGAGGGCGGGGAGCTGTTTTTT
-	-	TRBV9	TRBJ2-1	CASSARQGGSYNEQFF	TGTGCCAGCAGCGCAAGACAAGGGGGATCCTACAATGAGCAGTTCTTC
-	-	TRBV7-2	TRBJ2-2	CASSLDLGELFF	TGTGCCAGCAGCTTAGATCTCGGGGAGCTGTTTTTT
-	TRBD1	TRBV29-1	TRBJ2-7	CSASRTGVFEQYF	TGCAGCGCGTCGCGGACAGGGGTGTTCGAGCAGTACTTC
-	-	TRBV12-3/TRBV12-4	TRBJ2-1	CASSLGRDLEQFF	TGTGCCAGCAGTTTGGGGCGTGACCTTGAGCAGTTCTTC
-	TRBD1	TRBV28	TRBJ1-2	CASIESGQGNYGYTF	TGTGCCAGCATCGAATCGGGACAGGGGAACTATGGCTACACCTTC
few	-	TRBV11-2	TRBJ1-5	CASSLDLVPNQPQHF	TGTGCCAGCAGCTTAGATCTAGTTCCCAATCAGCCCCAGCATTTT
-	-	TRBV7-6	TRBJ1-1	CASSFRGKEAFF	TGTGCCAGCAGCTTTAGAGGGAAAGAAGCTTTCTTT
-	-	TRBV29-1	TRBJ1-2	CSVFTLTGPNAGYTF	TGCAGCGTTTTTACGTTGACAGGTCCCAACGCTGGCTACACCTTC
-	-	TRBV27	TRBJ2-2	CASTSLNTGELFF	TGTGCCAGCACTTCCCTTAACACCGGGGAGCTGTTTTTT